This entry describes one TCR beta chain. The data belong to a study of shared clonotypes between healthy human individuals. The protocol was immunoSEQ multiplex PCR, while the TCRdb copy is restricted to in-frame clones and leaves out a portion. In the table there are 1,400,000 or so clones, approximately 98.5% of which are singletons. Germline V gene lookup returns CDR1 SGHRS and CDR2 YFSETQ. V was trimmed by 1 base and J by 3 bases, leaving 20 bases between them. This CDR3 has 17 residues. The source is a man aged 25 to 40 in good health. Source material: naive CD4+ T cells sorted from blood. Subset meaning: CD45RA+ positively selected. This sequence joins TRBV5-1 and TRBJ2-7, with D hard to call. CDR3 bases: TGCGCCAGCAGCTTGACCCCCATTCATGAGCTGAGCTACGAGCAGTACTTC. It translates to CASSLTPIHELSYEQYF.